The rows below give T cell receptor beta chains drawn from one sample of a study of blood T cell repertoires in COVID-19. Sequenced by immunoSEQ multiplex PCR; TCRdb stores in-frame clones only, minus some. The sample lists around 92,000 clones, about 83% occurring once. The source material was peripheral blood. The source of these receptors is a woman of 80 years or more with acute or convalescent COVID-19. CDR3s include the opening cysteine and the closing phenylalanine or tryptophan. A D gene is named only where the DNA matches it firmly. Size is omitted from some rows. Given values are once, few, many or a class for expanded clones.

DNA: TGTGCAAGTCGCCCGGGTCCCGCGGGGCGGGTTGGCGGGGAGCTGTTTTTT
CDR3: CASRPGPAGRVGGELFF
size: .
J: TRBJ2-2
V: TRBV12-2
D: .

DNA: TGTGCCAGCAGCCTCGGACAGGGAACAGATACGCAGTATTTT
CDR3: CASSLGQGTDTQYF
size: .
J: TRBJ2-3
V: TRBV7-9
D: TRBD1

DNA: TGTGCCAGCAGCTTCACAGGGGTTAATTCACCCCTCCACTTT
CDR3: CASSFTGVNSPLHF
size: .
J: TRBJ1-6
V: TRBV5-4
D: TRBD1

DNA: TGTGCCAGCAGCCCGGGCGGGGAGTGGCAGCCCCAGCATTTT
CDR3: CASSPGGEWQPQHF
size: few
J: TRBJ1-5
V: TRBV3-1/TRBV3-2
D: .

DNA: TGTGCCAGCAGCCGACAAATGAACACTGAAGCTTTCTTT
CDR3: CASSRQMNTEAFF
size: once
J: TRBJ1-1
V: TRBV7-8
D: .

DNA: TGTGCCAGCAGCTTAGACAACCAAGAGACCCAGTACTTC
CDR3: CASSLDNQETQYF
size: .
J: TRBJ2-5
V: TRBV7-9
D: .

DNA: TGCAGCGTTTTTGAGGGCGGGAGAGCGGAGACCCAGTACTTC
CDR3: CSVFEGGRAETQYF
size: .
J: TRBJ2-5
V: TRBV29-1
D: TRBD2

DNA: TGTGCCAGCAGTCGACAGGGGCGGGAGAACATTCAGTACTTC
CDR3: CASSRQGRENIQYF
size: .
J: TRBJ2-4
V: TRBV6-5
D: .

DNA: TGCGCCAGCAGTCTACGCAGAGTAGCGGGAGGGTCTGAGTCCTACGAGCAGTACTTC
CDR3: CASSLRRVAGGSESYEQYF
size: .
J: TRBJ2-7
V: TRBV4-1
D: TRBD2

DNA: TGTGCCAGCTCCACGGTTCGGGACAGGGGAGAAAAACTGTTTTTT
CDR3: CASSTVRDRGEKLFF
size: once
J: TRBJ1-4
V: TRBV27
D: TRBD1

DNA: TGTGCCAGCAGCTTAGCGGCCCCCTTTTTCGTCGGGGAAAAACTGTTTTTT
CDR3: CASSLAAPFFVGEKLFF
size: .
J: TRBJ1-4
V: TRBV7-9
D: .